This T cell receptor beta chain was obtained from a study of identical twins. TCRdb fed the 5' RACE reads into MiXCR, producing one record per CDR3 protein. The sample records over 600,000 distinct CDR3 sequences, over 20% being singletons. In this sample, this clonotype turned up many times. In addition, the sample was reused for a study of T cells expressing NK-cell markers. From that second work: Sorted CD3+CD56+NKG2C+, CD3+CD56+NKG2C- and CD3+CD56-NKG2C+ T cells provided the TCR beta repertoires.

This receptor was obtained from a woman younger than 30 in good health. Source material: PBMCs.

CDR3 DNA sequence: TGTGCCAGCAGCAAAGGGGCAGGGGTCAATCAGCCCCAGCATTTT. This gives the protein CASSKGAGVNQPQHF. This chain connects TRBV7-9 to TRBJ1-5; maybe TRBD1 (6 bases). Trimming took off 5 bases at V and 3 bases at J, with 14 bases between the two ends. The CDR3 totals 15 residues. Germline-derived CDR1 and CDR2 are SEHNR and FQNEAQ (reference sequence).